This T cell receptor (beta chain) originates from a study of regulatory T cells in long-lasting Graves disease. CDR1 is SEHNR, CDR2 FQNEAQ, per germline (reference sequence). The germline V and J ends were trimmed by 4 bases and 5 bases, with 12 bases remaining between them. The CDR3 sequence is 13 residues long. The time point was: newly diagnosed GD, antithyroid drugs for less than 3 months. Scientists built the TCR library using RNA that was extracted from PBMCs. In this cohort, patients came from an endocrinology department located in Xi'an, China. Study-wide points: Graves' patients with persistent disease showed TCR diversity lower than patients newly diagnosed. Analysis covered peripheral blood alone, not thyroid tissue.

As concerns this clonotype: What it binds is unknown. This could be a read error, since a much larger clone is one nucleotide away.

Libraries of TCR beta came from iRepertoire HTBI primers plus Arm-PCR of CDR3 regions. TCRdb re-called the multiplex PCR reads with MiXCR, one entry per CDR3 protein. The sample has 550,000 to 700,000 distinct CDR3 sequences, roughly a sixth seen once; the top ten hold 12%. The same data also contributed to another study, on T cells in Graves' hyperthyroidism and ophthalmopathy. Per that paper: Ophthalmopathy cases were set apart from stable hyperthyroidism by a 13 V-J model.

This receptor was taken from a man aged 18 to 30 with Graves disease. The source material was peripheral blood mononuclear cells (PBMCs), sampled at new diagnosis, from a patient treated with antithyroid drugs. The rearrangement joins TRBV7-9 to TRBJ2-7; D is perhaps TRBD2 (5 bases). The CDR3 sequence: CASSYNRGNEQYF. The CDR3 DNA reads TGTGCCAGCAGCTACAATAGAGGGAACGAGCAGTACTTC.